One and the same sample provided the 19 T cell receptor beta chains below, sequenced in a study of technical replicates of blood from several donors. Produced via immunoSEQ multiplex PCR; TCRdb's table is partial and in-frame only. Altogether around 100,000 clones are present, about 95% being singletons, with the ten largest covering 0.3% to 0.35%. Sequenced: T cells isolated from PBMCs. The receptors originated from a human donor in good health.

This clone was detected once. This sequence joins TRBV7-9 and TRBJ1-1; TRBD1 is a possible D gene (6 bases). Germline V gene data show CDR1 as SEHNR and CDR2 as FQNEAQ (reference sequence). Trimming stripped 4 bases from V and 1 base from J, with 16 bases between. The CDR3 is 16 amino acids. CDR3 coding DNA: TGTGCCAGCAGCTCCCGGGGGGCAGGCAAGAACACTGAAGCTTTCTTT. Amino acid sequence: CASSSRGAGKNTEAFF. Full variable domain (outside the CDR3, taken from reference TRBV7-9 and TRBJ1-1): DTGVSQNPRHKITKRGQNVTFRCDPISEHNRLYWYRQTLGQGPEFLTYFQNEAQLEKSRLLSDRFSAERPKGSFSTLEIQRTEQGDSAMYLCASSSRGAGKNTEAFFGQGTRLTVV.

The chain uses TRBV27 and TRBJ2-7; TRBD1 matches at 9 bases. The CDR3 is 16 amino acids. J gave up 5 bases and V 2 bases, and 10 bases lay outside the gene matches. CDR1 is MNHEY and CDR2 is SMNVEV in the germline V gene (reference sequence). CDR3 protein: CASSLIGGQGPNEQYF. In DNA, the CDR3 is TGTGCCAGCAGTTTAATCGGAGGACAGGGGCCTAACGAGCAGTACTTC.

This sequence joins TRBV4-1 and TRBJ2-1; TRBD1 aligns across 7 bases. This CDR3 has 15 amino acids. Losses at the gene ends were 4 bases for V and 6 bases for J; bases not matched to a gene: 9. Germline CDR1 MGHRA, CDR2 YSYEKL. The CDR3 DNA reads TGCGCCAGCAGCCCGGGACAGAGAGGTTCCAATGAGCAGTTCTTC. Protein: CASSPGQRGSNEQFF.

This clone was counted between two and nine times. The chain joins TRBV4-2 to TRBJ2-7, with D possibly being TRBD1 (5 bases). Germline V CDR1 and CDR2: LGHNA, YNFKEQ. This CDR3 comprises 14 residues. The ends were cut back, 1 base at V and 5 bases at J, with 12 bases in the middle. CDR3 protein: CASSQGQGANEQYF. CDR3 nucleotides: TGTGCCAGCAGCCAAGGGCAAGGGGCTAACGAGCAGTACTTC.

The J gene is TRBJ2-1, the V gene TRBV2; 9 bases line up with TRBD2. The CDR3 totals 13 residues. V was pared by 7 bases and J by 8 bases, with 6 bases of the junction left unmatched. In germline, CDR1 is SNHLY, CDR2 FYNNEI. Here the CDR3 DNA reads TGTGCCAGCATTGGCGGGAGGGCCTATGAGCAGTTCTTC. It specifies CASIGGRAYEQFF.

This chain joins TRBV7-3 and TRBJ2-1, with TRBD2 matching over 8 bases. The V gene's germline CDR1 is SGHTA and CDR2 FQGTGA. The junction had 9 bases not matched to a gene; V was cut back by 4 bases and J by 10 bases. The CDR3 is 14 amino acids. CDR3 sequence reads: CASSYSGITPEQFF. In nucleotides, the CDR3 is TGTGCCAGCAGCTATAGCGGGATTACCCCCGAGCAGTTCTTC.

J is TRBJ2-1 and V is TRBV7-2; 9 nucleotides agree with TRBD2. V lost 5 bases and J lost 6; bases outside the gene matches: 8. Germline V CDR1 and CDR2: SGHTA, FQGNSA. The CDR3 runs to 15 residues. The chain's CDR3 is CASSASGLARNEQFF. The CDR3 DNA is TGTGCCAGCAGCGCCTCGGGACTAGCACGCAATGAGCAGTTCTTC. Variable domain in full (rest from reference TRBV7-2 and TRBJ2-1): GAGVSQSPSNKVTEKGKDVELRCDPISGHTALYWYRQSLGQGLEFLIYFQGNSAPDKSGLPSDRFSAERTGGSVSTLTIQRTQQEDSAVYLCASSASGLARNEQFFGPGTRLTVL.

The chain carries TRBV27 and TRBJ2-3; TRBD2 might be the D (6 bases). The CDR3 is 14 residues long. The germline gives CDR1 MNHEY, CDR2 SMNVEV (reference sequence). Trimming shortened V by 4 bases and J by 0 bases, and 8 bases separated the two germline ends. The CDR3 DNA sequence: TGTGCCAGCAGTTATCGGGAGAGCACAGATACGCAGTATTTT. Encoded protein: CASSYRESTDTQYF.

This clone appeared a few times. DNA for the CDR3: TGCAGTGCTACGGGACAGGGGATGGCTTTCTTT. It is translated as CSATGQGMAFF. The V and J genes are TRBV20-1 and TRBJ1-1; 10 nucleotides match TRBD1. Germline CDR1 is DFQATT and CDR2 is SNEGSKA (reference sequence). The ends lost 4 bases at V and 11 bases at J; junction bases unmatched: 4. This CDR3 has 11 amino acids.

CDR3 loop: CASSQSGTSEQYF. The CDR3 DNA reads TGTGCCAGCTCACAGTCCGGGACATCCGAGCAGTACTTC. The J gene is TRBJ2-7, the V gene TRBV18; D possibly corresponds to TRBD1 (6 bases). The CDR3 contains 13 residues. V lost 4 bases and J 6 bases, leaving 13 bases between the germline ends. Germline CDR1 KGHSH, CDR2 LQKENI.

The rearrangement links TRBV5-6 to TRBJ1-1; D perhaps matches TRBD1 (5 bases). The CDR3 is 14 amino acids. V shed 4 bases and J shed 1 base, with 11 bases lying between them. The germline CDR1 and CDR2 sequences are SGHDT and YYEEEE. CDR3 sequence reads: CASSPRAPNTEAFF. The CDR3, as DNA: TGTGCCAGCAGCCCCAGGGCTCCGAACACTGAAGCTTTCTTT. The entire variable domain, with the rest obtained from reference TRBV5-6 and TRBJ1-1, is as follows: DAGVTQSPTHLIKTRGQQVTLRCSPKSGHDTVSWYQQALGQGPQFIFQYYEEEERQRGNFPDRFSGHQFPNYSSELNVNALLLGDSALYLCASSPRAPNTEAFFGQGTRLTVV.

This sequence joins TRBV9 and TRBJ2-1, with 9 nucleotides matching TRBD2. The CDR3 covers 16 residues. Looked up from germline, CDR1 is SGDLS and CDR2 is YYNGEE. Unmatched junction bases numbered 12, after V lost 4 bases and J lost 7 bases. Here the CDR3 reads CASSPPSSGRWNEQFF. CDR3 DNA: TGTGCCAGCAGCCCCCCAAGTAGCGGGAGATGGAATGAGCAGTTCTTC.

This rearrangement joins TRBV11-2 to TRBJ2-1; possible D gene TRBD2, 5 bases. Germline V gene data show CDR1 as SGHAT and CDR2 as FQNNGV. This CDR3 region has 11 residues. V dropped 8 bases and J dropped 11 bases, with 13 bases sitting between them. DNA of the CDR3: TGTGCCAGCTCCTATAGCGAAAAGCAGTTCTTC. Its protein is CASSYSEKQFF. Using reference TRBV11-2 and TRBJ2-1 for the parts outside the CDR3, the full variable domain is EAGVAQSPRYKIIEKRQSVAFWCNPISGHATLYWYQQILGQGPKLLIQFQNNGVVDDSQLPKDRFSAERLKGVDSTLKIQPAKLEDSAVYLCASSYSEKQFFGPGTRLTVL.

V gene TRBV9 combines with J gene TRBJ1-2, with D maybe TRBD1 (5 bases). CDR3 length: 13 amino acids. V gave up 0 bases and J gave up 8 bases, with 11 bases separating them. CDR1 SGDLS and CDR2 YYNGEE come from the germline V gene. CDR3 nucleotides: TGTGCCAGCAGCGTAGAATCGGGGGTCGGCTACACCTTC. Amino acids: CASSVESGVGYTF.

The gene calls are TRBV2 and TRBJ1-3; no firm D call. V dropped 8 bases and J dropped 6 bases, with 11 bases sitting between them. The CDR3 extends over 12 amino acids. The germline V gene encodes CDR1 SNHLY and CDR2 FYNNEI. The CDR3 sequence is CASPSEQNTIYF. The CDR3 DNA sequence: TGTGCCAGCCCCTCTGAACAAAACACCATATATTTT.

The J gene is TRBJ2-2, the V gene TRBV6-6; maybe TRBD2 (5 bases). CDR3 length: 13 residues. Trimming pared 1 base from V and 7 bases from J, leaving 7 bases between. Germline V CDR1 and CDR2: MNHNY, SVGAGI (reference sequence). DNA of the CDR3: TGTGCCAGCAGTTACTATAGCGACGGGGAGCTGTTTTTT. Translated, it gives CASSYYSDGELFF.

CDR3 region: CASSWAGGTSGYEQYF. The CDR3 nucleotides are TGCGCCAGCAGCTGGGCGGGTGGGACTAGCGGTTACGAGCAGTACTTC. The rearrangement links TRBV5-1 to TRBJ2-7; 11 positions match TRBD2. V trimming: 3 bases; J trimming: 4 bases; junction bases outside the gene matches: 9. The CDR3 is made up of 16 amino acids. Germline CDR1 reads SGHRS; CDR2 reads YFSETQ.

This clone is a singleton in its sample. The V gene is TRBV19, the J gene TRBJ2-3; TRBD2 matches at 9 bases. Germline CDR1 LNHDA, CDR2 SQIVND (reference sequence). This CDR3 is built from 17 residues. With V trimmed by 5 bases and J by 3 bases, 12 bases remained unmatched. CDR3 coding DNA: TGTGCCAGTAGTTACTCCGGGACTAGCCATAGGACAGATACGCAGTATTTT. This sequence encodes CASSYSGTSHRTDTQYF. The complete variable domain, with remaining parts taken from reference TRBV19 and TRBJ2-3, reads DGGITQSPKYLFRKEGQNVTLSCEQNLNHDAMYWYRQDPGQGLRLIYYSQIVNDFQKGDIAEGYSVSREKKESFPLTVTSAQKNPTAFYLCASSYSGTSHRTDTQYFGPGTRLTVL.

The genes are TRBV2 and TRBJ1-4; D unresolved. This CDR3 spans 17 amino acids. V lost 3 bases to trimming and J lost 5 bases, with 19 bases between them. Germline lookup yields CDR1 SNHLY and CDR2 FYNNEI. CDR3 sequence: CASSDPQEDPENEKLFF. DNA of the CDR3: TGTGCCAGCAGTGACCCTCAGGAAGACCCGGAAAATGAAAAACTGTTTTTT.